This TCR beta chain is drawn from a study of cytomegalovirus exposure and HLA in healthy donors. From germline, CDR1 is SGHKS and CDR2 YYEKEE (reference sequence). The J segment lost 5 bases and the V segment lost 0 bases, leaving 3 bases of the junction unmatched. The CDR3 loop spans 14 amino acids. Use of 60 Vbeta and 13 Jbeta primers characterized the PCR. The data were produced by immunoSEQ multiplex PCR, yet TCRdb's version contains in-frame clones alone and is incomplete. Of around 130,000 clones in the sample, less than 85% were seen once. V usage is TRBV5-5 and J usage is TRBJ2-3, with TRBD1 matching 7 bases. Sequenced: PBMCs. This receptor was taken from a man aged 40-49 years in good health and CMV-seronegative. The CDR3 sequence is CASSLGDRGDTQYF. The CDR3, as DNA: TGTGCCAGCAGCTTGGGGGACAGAGGAGATACGCAGTATTTT.